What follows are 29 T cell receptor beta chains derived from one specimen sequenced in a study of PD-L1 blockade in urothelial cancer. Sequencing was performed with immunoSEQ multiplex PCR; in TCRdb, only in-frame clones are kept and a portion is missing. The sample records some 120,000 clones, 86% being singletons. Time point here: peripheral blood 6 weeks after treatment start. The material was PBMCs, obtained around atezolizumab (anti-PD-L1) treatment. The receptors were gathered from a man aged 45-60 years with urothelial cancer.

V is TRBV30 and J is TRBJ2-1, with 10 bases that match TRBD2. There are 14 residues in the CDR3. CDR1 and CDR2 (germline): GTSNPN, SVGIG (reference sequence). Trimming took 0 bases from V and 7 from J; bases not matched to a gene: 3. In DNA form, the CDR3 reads TGTGCCTGGAGTGTGAAGCGGGAGGGAAATGAGCAGTTCTTC. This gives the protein CAWSVKREGNEQFF.

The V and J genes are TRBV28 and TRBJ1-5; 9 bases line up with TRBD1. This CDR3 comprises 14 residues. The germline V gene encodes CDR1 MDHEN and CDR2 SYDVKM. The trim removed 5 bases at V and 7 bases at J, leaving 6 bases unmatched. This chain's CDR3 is CASSRTGGGQPQHF. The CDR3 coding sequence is TGTGCCAGCAGTCGAACAGGGGGCGGGCAGCCCCAGCATTTT.

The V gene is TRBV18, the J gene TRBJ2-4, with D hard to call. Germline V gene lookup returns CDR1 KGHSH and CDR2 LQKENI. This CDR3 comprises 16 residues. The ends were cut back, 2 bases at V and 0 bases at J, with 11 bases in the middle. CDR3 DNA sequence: TGTGCCAGCTCACCATTGCAGGTTATAGCCAAAAACATTCAGTACTTC. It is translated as CASSPLQVIAKNIQYF.

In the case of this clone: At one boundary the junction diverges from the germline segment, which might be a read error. In DNA form, the CDR3 reads TGTGCTAGCAGCTTAGGCCGGACTAGCGGGAGGGCCCTGGCCCAGTACTTC. Translated: CASSLGRTSGRALAQYF. The rearrangement links TRBV7-7 to TRBJ2-5; 15 nucleotides agree with TRBD2. CDR1 SSHAT and CDR2 FNYEAQ come from the germline V gene (reference sequence). This CDR3 is 17 amino acids long.

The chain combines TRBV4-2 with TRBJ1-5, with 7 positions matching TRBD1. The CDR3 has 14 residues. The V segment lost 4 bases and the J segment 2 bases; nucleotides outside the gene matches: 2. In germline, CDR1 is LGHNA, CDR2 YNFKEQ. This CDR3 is CASSRGQGNQPQHF. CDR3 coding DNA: TGTGCCAGCAGCCGAGGACAGGGCAATCAGCCCCAGCATTTT.

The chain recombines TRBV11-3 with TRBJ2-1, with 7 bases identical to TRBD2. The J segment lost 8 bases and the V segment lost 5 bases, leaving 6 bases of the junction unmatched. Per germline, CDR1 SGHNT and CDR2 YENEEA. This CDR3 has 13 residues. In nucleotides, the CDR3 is TGTGCCAGCAGCACTCTAGCGGAAGATGAGCAGTTCTTC. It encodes CASSTLAEDEQFF.

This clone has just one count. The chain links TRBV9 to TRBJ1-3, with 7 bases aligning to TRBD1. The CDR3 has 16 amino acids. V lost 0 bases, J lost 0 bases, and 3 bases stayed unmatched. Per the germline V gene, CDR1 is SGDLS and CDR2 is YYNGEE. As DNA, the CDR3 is TGTGCCAGCAGCGTAGGCGGGACAGCCTCTGGAAACACCATATATTTT. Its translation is CASSVGGTASGNTIYF.

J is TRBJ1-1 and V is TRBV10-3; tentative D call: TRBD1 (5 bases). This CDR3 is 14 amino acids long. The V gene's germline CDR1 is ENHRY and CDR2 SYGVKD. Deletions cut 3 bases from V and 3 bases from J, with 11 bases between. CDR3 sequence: CAISDHRGDTEAFF. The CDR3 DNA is TGTGCCATCAGTGATCATAGGGGCGACACTGAAGCTTTCTTT.

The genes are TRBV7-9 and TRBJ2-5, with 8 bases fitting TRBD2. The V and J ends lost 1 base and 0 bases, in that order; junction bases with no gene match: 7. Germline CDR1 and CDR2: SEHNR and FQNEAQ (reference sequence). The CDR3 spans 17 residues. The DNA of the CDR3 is TGTGCCAGCAGCTTAGGAGGGACTAGGAAAGACCAAGAGACCCAGTACTTC. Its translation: CASSLGGTRKDQETQYF. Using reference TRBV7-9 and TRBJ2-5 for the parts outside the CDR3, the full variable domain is DTGVSQNPRHKITKRGQNVTFRCDPISEHNRLYWYRQTLGQGPEFLTYFQNEAQLEKSRLLSDRFSAERPKGSFSTLEIQRTEQGDSAMYLCASSLGGTRKDQETQYFGPGTRLLVL.

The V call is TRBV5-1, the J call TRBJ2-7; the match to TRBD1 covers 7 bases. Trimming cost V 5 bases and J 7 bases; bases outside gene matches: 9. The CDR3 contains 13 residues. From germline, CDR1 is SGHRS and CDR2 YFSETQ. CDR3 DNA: TGCGCCAGCAGTAGGGACAGCCCTGGGGAGCAGTACTTC. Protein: CASSRDSPGEQYF.

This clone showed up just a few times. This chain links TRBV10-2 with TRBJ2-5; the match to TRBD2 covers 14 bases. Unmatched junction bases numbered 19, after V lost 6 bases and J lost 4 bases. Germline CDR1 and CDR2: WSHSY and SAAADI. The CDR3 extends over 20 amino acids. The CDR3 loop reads CASSLVTTSGRALAGETQYF. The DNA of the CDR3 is TGCGCCAGCAGCCTAGTGACGACTAGCGGGAGGGCCCTCGCCGGAGAGACCCAGTACTTC.

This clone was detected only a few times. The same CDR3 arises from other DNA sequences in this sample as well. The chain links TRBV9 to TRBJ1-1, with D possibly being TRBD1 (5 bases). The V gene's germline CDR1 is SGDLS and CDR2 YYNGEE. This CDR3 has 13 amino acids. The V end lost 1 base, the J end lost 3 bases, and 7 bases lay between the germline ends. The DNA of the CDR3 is TGTGCCAGCAGCGTACGGGGGGACACTGAAGCTTTCTTT. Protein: CASSVRGDTEAFF.

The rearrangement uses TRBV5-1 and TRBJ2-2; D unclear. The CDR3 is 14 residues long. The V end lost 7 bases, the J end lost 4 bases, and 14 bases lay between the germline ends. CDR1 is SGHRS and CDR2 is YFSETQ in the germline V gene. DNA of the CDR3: TGCGCCAGCGGAAAGACCCGGGTCACCGGGGAGCTGTTTTTT. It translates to CASGKTRVTGELFF.

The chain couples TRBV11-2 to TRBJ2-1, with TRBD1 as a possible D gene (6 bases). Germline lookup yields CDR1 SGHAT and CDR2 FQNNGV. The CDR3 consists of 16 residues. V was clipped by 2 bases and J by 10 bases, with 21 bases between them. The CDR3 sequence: CASSLIGGKTRAEQFF. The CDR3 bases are TGTGCCAGCAGCTTAATAGGGGGAAAAACCAGGGCCGAGCAGTTCTTC. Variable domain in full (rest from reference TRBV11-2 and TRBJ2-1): EAGVAQSPRYKIIEKRQSVAFWCNPISGHATLYWYQQILGQGPKLLIQFQNNGVVDDSQLPKDRFSAERLKGVDSTLKIQPAKLEDSAVYLCASSLIGGKTRAEQFFGPGTRLTVL.

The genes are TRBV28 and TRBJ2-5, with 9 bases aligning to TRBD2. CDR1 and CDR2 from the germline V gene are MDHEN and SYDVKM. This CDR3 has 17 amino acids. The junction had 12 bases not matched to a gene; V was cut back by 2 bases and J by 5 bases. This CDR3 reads CASSLQGLAGLRETQYF. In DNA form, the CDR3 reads TGTGCCAGCAGTTTACAGGGGCTAGCGGGATTGCGTGAGACCCAGTACTTC.

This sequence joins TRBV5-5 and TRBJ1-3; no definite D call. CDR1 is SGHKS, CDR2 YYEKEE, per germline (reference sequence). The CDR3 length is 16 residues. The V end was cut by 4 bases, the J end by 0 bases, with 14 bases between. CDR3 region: CASSLPSVSSGNTIYF. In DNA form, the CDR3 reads TGTGCCAGCAGCCTACCCTCGGTGAGCTCTGGAAACACCATATATTTT.

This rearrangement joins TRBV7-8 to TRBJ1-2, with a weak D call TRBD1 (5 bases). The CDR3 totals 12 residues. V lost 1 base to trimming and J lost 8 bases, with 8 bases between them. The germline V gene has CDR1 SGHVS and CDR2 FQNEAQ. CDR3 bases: TGTGCCAGCAGCTTAGGGGGCAGAGGCTACACCTTC. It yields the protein CASSLGGRGYTF.

The CDR3 loop reads CASSFSAGGSYNEQFF. CDR3 sequence (DNA): TGTGCCAGCAGCTTCTCTGCGGGGGGTTCCTACAATGAGCAGTTCTTC. The chain is built from TRBV7-9 and TRBJ2-1, with 8 bases matching TRBD2. Germline V gene sequence: CDR1 SEHNR, CDR2 FQNEAQ (reference sequence). Trimming took 3 bases from V and 1 from J; bases not matched to a gene: 5. CDR3 size: 16 residues. Complete variable domain (other parts from reference TRBV7-9 and TRBJ2-1): DTGVSQNPRHKITKRGQNVTFRCDPISEHNRLYWYRQTLGQGPEFLTYFQNEAQLEKSRLLSDRFSAERPKGSFSTLEIQRTEQGDSAMYLCASSFSAGGSYNEQFFGPGTRLTVL.

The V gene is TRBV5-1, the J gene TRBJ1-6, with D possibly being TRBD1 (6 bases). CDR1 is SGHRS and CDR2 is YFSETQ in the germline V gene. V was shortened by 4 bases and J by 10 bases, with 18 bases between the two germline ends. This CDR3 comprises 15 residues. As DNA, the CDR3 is TGCGCCAGCAGCCCGTCGGGGGGCGCACAGTCACCCCTCCACTTT. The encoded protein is CASSPSGGAQSPLHF.

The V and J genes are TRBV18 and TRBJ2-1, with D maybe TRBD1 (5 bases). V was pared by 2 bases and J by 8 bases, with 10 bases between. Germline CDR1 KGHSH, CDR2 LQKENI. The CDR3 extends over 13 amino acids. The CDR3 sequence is CASSPTGADEQFF. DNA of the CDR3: TGTGCCAGCTCACCAACAGGCGCGGATGAGCAGTTCTTC.

This CDR3 is CASRRGTSGRLSYNEQFF. For the CDR3, the DNA is TGTGCCAGTAGGAGAGGGACTAGCGGGAGACTCTCCTACAATGAGCAGTTCTTC. The chain couples TRBV19 to TRBJ2-1, with 14 bases that match TRBD2. Germline CDR1 LNHDA, CDR2 SQIVND (reference sequence). Trimming cost V 6 bases and J 0 bases; bases outside gene matches: 7. The CDR3 has 18 residues.

DNA of the CDR3: TGTGCCAGCAAGCAGGCAGCCTCCTACGAGCAGTACTTC. This encodes CASKQAASYEQYF. V is TRBV6-5 and J is TRBJ2-7; the D is unclear. The CDR3 contains 13 residues. CDR1 and CDR2 (germline): MNHEY, SVGAGI. V lost 7 bases to trimming and J lost 0 bases, with 10 bases between them.

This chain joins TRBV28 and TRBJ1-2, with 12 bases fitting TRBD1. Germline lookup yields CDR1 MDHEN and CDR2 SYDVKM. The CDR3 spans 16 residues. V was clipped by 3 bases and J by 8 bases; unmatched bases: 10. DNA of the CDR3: TGTGCCAGCAGTTTTACCCGGGACAGGGGGCGAGGGGGCTACACCTTC. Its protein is CASSFTRDRGRGGYTF.

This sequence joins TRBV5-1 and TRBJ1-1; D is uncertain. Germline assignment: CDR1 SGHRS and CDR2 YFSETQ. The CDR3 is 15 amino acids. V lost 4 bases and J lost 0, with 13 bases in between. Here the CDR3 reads CASSPREGLNTEAFF. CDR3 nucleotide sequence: TGCGCCAGCAGCCCTCGGGAGGGATTGAACACTGAAGCTTTCTTT.

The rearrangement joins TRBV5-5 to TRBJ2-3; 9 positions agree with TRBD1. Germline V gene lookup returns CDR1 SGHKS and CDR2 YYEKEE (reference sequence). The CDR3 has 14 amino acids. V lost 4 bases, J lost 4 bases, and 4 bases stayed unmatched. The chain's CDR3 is CASSTGQGPDTQYF. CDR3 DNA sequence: TGTGCCAGCAGCACGGGACAGGGCCCAGATACGCAGTATTTT.

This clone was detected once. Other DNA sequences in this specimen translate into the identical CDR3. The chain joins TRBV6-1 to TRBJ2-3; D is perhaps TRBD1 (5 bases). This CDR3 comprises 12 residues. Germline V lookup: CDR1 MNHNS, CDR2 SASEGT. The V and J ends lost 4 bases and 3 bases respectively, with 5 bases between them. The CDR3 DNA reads TGTGCCAGCAGTGGACAGACAGATACGCAGTATTTT. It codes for CASSGQTDTQYF.

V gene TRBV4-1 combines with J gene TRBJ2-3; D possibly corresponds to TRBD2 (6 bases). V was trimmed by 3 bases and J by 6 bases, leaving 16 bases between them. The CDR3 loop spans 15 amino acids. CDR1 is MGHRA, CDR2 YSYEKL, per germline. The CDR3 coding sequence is TGCGCCAGCAGCCAGGGGCGAAGCGGAGGGGATACGCAGTATTTT. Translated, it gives CASSQGRSGGDTQYF.

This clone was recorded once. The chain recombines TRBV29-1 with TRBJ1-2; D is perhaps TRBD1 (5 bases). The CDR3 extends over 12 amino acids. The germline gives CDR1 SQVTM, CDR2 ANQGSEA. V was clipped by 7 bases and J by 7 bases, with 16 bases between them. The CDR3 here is CSETDRLGGYTF. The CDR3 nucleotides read TGCAGCGAAACCGACAGACTCGGTGGCTACACCTTC.

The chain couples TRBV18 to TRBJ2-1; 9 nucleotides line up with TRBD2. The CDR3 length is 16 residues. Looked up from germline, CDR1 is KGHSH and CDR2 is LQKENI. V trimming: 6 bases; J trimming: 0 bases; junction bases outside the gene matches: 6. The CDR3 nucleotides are TGTGCCAGCTCCCCGGGACTAGCTCCCTCCTACAATGAGCAGTTCTTC. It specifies CASSPGLAPSYNEQFF.